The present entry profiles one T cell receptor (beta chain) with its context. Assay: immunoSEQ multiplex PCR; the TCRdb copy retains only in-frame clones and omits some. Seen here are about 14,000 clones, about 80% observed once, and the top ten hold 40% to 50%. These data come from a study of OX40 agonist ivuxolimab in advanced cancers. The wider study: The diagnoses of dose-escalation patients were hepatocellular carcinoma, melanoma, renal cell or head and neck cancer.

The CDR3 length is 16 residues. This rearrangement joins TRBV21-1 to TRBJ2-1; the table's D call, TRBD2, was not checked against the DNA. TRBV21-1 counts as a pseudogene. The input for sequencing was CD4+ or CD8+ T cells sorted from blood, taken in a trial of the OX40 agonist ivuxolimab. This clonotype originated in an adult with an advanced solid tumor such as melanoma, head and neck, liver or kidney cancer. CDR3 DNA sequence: TGTGCCAGCAGCAAATGCCTAGCGGGAGGGGTAAATGAGCAGTTCTTC. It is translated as CASSKCLAGGVNEQFF.